Listed below are T cell receptor beta chains from one sample, sequenced in a study of blood T cell repertoires in COVID-19. Repertoires were generated with immunoSEQ multiplex PCR, while TCRdb's copy carries only in-frame clones and drops some. Among 280,000 or so clones, around four fifths were seen once, and the ten largest hold roughly 9.4%. Sequencing was carried out using peripheral blood. The receptors were gathered from a woman aged 45-65 years who had recovered from COVID-19. Both conserved end residues are part of each CDR3. A D gene is named only where the DNA matches it firmly. For some rows the clone size is stated as once, few or many, or as a class when expanded; others skip it.

D gene: .
CDR3 length: 13
clone size: .
J gene: TRBJ1-2
V gene: TRBV28
CDR3 DNA: TGTGCCAGCAGTCTGGGCAACTTCTATGGCTACACCTTC
CDR3 protein: CASSLGNFYGYTF

D gene: .
CDR3 length: 16
clone size: .
J gene: TRBJ1-2
V gene: TRBV6-4
CDR3 DNA: TGTGCCAGCAGTGACTCAGGAAGGGGGGGGAGAGATGGCTACACCTTC
CDR3 protein: CASSDSGRGGRDGYTF

D gene: .
CDR3 length: 15
clone size: .
J gene: TRBJ2-2
V gene: TRBV4-3
CDR3 DNA: TGCGCCAGCAGCCAAGGCGTTCTTTACACCGGGGAGCTGTTTTTT
CDR3 protein: CASSQGVLYTGELFF

D gene: .
CDR3 length: 16
clone size: few
J gene: TRBJ2-3
V gene: TRBV4-3
CDR3 DNA: TGCGCCAGCAGCCAAGTTCGGGGTTCCCTCACAGATACGCAGTATTTT
CDR3 protein: CASSQVRGSLTDTQYF

D gene: TRBD2
CDR3 length: 16
clone size: .
J gene: TRBJ2-3
V gene: TRBV29-1
CDR3 DNA: TGCAGCGTTGAGAGGTTAGCGGGAGTGGGATCAGATACGCAGTATTTT
CDR3 protein: CSVERLAGVGSDTQYF

D gene: .
CDR3 length: 14
clone size: .
J gene: TRBJ2-1
V gene: TRBV5-4
CDR3 DNA: TGTGCCAGCAGCATCCGGACGGGGGGCGCAGAGCAGTTCTTC
CDR3 protein: CASSIRTGGAEQFF

D gene: TRBD1
CDR3 length: 15
clone size: .
J gene: TRBJ2-1
V gene: TRBV24-1
CDR3 DNA: TGTGCCACCGCCCAGGGGACAGGGCCTTACAATGAGCAGTTCTTC
CDR3 protein: CATAQGTGPYNEQFF

D gene: TRBD2
CDR3 length: 14
clone size: few
J gene: TRBJ2-1
V gene: TRBV5-1
CDR3 DNA: TGCGCCAGCAGCTTAAGGACTAGCCCTAGTGAGCAGTTCTTC
CDR3 protein: CASSLRTSPSEQFF

D gene: TRBD2
CDR3 length: 15
clone size: .
J gene: TRBJ2-1
V gene: TRBV3-1/TRBV3-2
CDR3 DNA: TGTGCCAGCAGCCAAGAGGGGGGGGTCCGCAATGAGCAGTTCTTC
CDR3 protein: CASSQEGGVRNEQFF

D gene: .
CDR3 length: 15
clone size: few
J gene: TRBJ1-1
V gene: TRBV4-3
CDR3 DNA: TGCGCCAGCAGCCAAGGGGGAGGAGGGGACACTGAAGCTTTCTTT
CDR3 protein: CASSQGGGGDTEAFF

D gene: .
CDR3 length: 15
clone size: .
J gene: TRBJ2-2
V gene: TRBV7-6
CDR3 DNA: TGTGCCAGCAGCTGGGGGCGCGGGTACACCGGGGAGCTGTTTTTT
CDR3 protein: CASSWGRGYTGELFF

D gene: TRBD2
CDR3 length: 20
clone size: .
J gene: TRBJ2-3
V gene: TRBV4-2
CDR3 DNA: TGTGCCAGCAGCCAGACAAGACCAACCGGGACTAGCGGGACCACAGATACGCAGTATTTT
CDR3 protein: CASSQTRPTGTSGTTDTQYF